The 11 T cell receptor beta chains below were found in one sample sequenced in a study of glioma-infiltrating T cells. Amplification of TCR alpha and beta CDR3 regions from RNA used iRepertoire nested multiplex PCR. TCRdb reprocessed the multiplex PCR reads via MiXCR and lists one record per CDR3 protein. This sample has 170,000 or so distinct CDR3 sequences; around 40% occur once, and the top ten carry around 5%. Sequenced: glioma tissue, nonneoplastic brain tissue, or PBMCs (not recorded which). The receptors stem from a human donor with low-grade glioma or glioblastoma, undergoing nonglioma brain surgery, or in good health (not recorded which).

In this sample, this clonotype turned up many times. The gene calls are TRBV7-8 and TRBJ2-7; tentative D call: TRBD2 (5 bases). The CDR3 loop spans 14 amino acids. The V end was cut by 1 base, the J end by 7 bases, with 14 bases between. CDR1 and CDR2 (germline): SGHVS, FQNEAQ. CDR3 sequence: CASSLVRLSGEQYF. For the CDR3, the DNA is TGTGCCAGCAGCTTAGTTCGACTTTCGGGGGAGCAGTACTTC. Complete variable domain (other parts from reference TRBV7-8 and TRBJ2-7): GAGVSQSPRYKVAKRGQDVALRCDPISGHVSLFWYQQALGQGPEFLTYFQNEAQLDKSGLPSDRFFAERPEGSVSTLKIQRTQQEDSAVYLCASSLVRLSGEQYFGPGTRLTVT.

As to this clonotype: A much larger clone is a single base away; this may be a read error. Since the CDR3 does not end with the conserved phenylalanine or tryptophan, this likely comes from a read error. J is TRBJ2-7 and V is TRBV20-1; the D is unclear. With 8 bases removed from V and 3 bases from J, the gap between germline ends came to 17 bases. The CDR3 extends over 13 amino acids. CDR1 is DFQATT, CDR2 SNEGSKA, per germline (reference sequence). CDR3 sequence: CSSRLSTRYEQYL. DNA for the CDR3: TGCAGTTCGCGACTCTCCACCCGCTACGAGCAGTACCTC.

This chain joins TRBV2 and TRBJ2-3; D might be TRBD1 or TRBD2, each matching 5 bases. The germline V gene encodes CDR1 SNHLY and CDR2 FYNNEI. This CDR3 has 15 residues. V was clipped by 5 bases and J by 4 bases, with 16 bases between them. CDR3 sequence: CASSRDRVSSDTQYF. CDR3 nucleotides: TGTGCCAGCAGTCGGGACCGCGTTTCTTCAGATACGCAGTATTTT.

The sample holds many counts of this clonotype. V and J are TRBV27 and TRBJ1-1; D might be TRBD1 (6 bases). CDR1 MNHEY and CDR2 SMNVEV come from the germline V gene (reference sequence). V was trimmed by 5 bases and J by 5 bases, leaving 12 bases between them. The CDR3 is 13 amino acids. The DNA of the CDR3 is TGTGCCAGCAGTACCGGGACAATGACTGAAGCTTTCTTT. It specifies CASSTGTMTEAFF.

This clonotype was seen many times. This chain uses TRBV6-1 with TRBJ2-2; tentatively, D is TRBD1 (7 bases). Germline V gene lookup returns CDR1 MNHNS and CDR2 SASEGT. V lost 8 bases, J lost 7 bases, and 17 bases lay in between. The CDR3 has 14 residues. In DNA form, the CDR3 reads TGTGCCAGCCAAACAGGGGTGGGGGGCGGGGAGCTGTTTTTT. This sequence encodes CASQTGVGGGELFF.

The chain links TRBV5-1 to TRBJ2-7, with 11 bases fitting TRBD1. V gave up 0 bases and J gave up 4 bases; unmatched junction bases: 9. This CDR3 has 17 residues. The germline gives CDR1 SGHRS, CDR2 YFSETQ. CDR3 in DNA: TGCGCCAGCAGCTTGGTGCCGGGAGGACAGGGGGCGTACGAGCAGTACTTC. Translation: CASSLVPGGQGAYEQYF.

This clonotype showed up just a few times. The chain carries TRBV7-2 and TRBJ2-7; possibly TRBD1 or TRBD2 for D (5 bases each). The V gene's germline CDR1 is SGHTA and CDR2 FQGNSA. There are 14 residues in the CDR3. The V end was cut by 6 bases, the J end by 3 bases, with 15 bases between. The CDR3 sequence is CASRVGTGRYEQYF. CDR3 nucleotides: TGTGCCAGCAGAGTCGGGACCGGCCGCTACGAGCAGTACTTC.

The J gene is TRBJ2-1, the V gene TRBV19; 7 positions agree with TRBD2. This CDR3 is 13 amino acids long. Germline values: CDR1 LNHDA, CDR2 SQIVND (reference sequence). The V segment lost 6 bases and the J segment 7 bases; nucleotides outside the gene matches: 6. CDR3 in DNA: TGTGCCAGTAGAGGGAGGGCCGAAAATGAGCAGTTCTTC. Protein sequence: CASRGRAENEQFF.

This clonotype was recorded many times. V usage is TRBV20-1 and J usage is TRBJ2-5, with 8 positions matching TRBD1. This CDR3 is built from 13 residues. Germline CDR1 is DFQATT and CDR2 is SNEGSKA (reference sequence). The V gene end was trimmed by 4 bases and the J gene end by 2 bases; junction bases not matched to a gene: 3. The CDR3 is CSANDRGQETQYF. The CDR3 bases are TGCAGTGCTAACGACAGGGGTCAAGAGACCCAGTACTTC.

The V and J genes are TRBV7-2 and TRBJ2-2; D gene unclear. The CDR3 has 12 amino acids. Germline values: CDR1 SGHTA, CDR2 FQGNSA. With 3 bases removed from V and 8 bases from J, the gap between germline ends came to 7 bases. This CDR3 reads CASSFLIGELFF. CDR3 coding DNA: TGTGCCAGCAGCTTCTTGATAGGGGAGCTGTTTTTT.

This clonotype was seen ten or more times. The genes are TRBV20-1 and TRBJ1-1; D remains ambiguous. Trimming removed 5 bases at V and 6 bases at J, with 16 bases between. The CDR3 runs 13 residues. CDR1 is DFQATT and CDR2 is SNEGSKA in the germline V gene (reference sequence). The CDR3 DNA sequence: TGCAGTGCTCCGGGCCTTGGCGAGTCTGAAGCTTTCTTT. Translating it yields CSAPGLGESEAFF.